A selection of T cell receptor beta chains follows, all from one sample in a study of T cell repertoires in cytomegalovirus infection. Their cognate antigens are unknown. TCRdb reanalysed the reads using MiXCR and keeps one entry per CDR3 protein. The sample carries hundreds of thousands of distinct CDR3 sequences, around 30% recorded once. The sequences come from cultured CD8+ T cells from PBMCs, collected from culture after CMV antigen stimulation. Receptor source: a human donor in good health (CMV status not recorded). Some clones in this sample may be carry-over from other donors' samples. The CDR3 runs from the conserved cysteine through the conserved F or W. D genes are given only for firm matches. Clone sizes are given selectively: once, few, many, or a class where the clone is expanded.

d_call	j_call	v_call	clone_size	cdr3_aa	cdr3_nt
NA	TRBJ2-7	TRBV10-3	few	CAISERAEQYF	TGTGCCATCAGTGAAAGGGCAGAGCAGTACTTC
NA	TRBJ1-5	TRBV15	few	CATSRDPTGTQPQHF	TGTGCCACCAGCAGAGATCCAACAGGGACTCAGCCCCAGCATTTT
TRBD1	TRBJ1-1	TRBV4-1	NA	CASLGQGVAEAFF	TGCGCCAGCCTAGGGCAGGGGGTCGCTGAAGCTTTCTTT
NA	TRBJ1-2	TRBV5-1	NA	CASSLARGTGLYGYTF	TGCGCCAGCAGCTTGGCCCGAGGAACAGGGTTATATGGCTACACCTTC
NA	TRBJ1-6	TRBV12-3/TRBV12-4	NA	CASSSTASQDPLHF	TGTGCCAGCAGCTCGACAGCATCCCAGGACCCCCTCCACTTT
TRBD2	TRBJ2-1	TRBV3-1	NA	CASSQDWLAGDNEQFF	TGTGCCAGCAGCCAAGATTGGCTAGCGGGGGACAATGAGCAGTTCTTC
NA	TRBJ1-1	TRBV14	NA	CASSQWVNTEAFF	TGTGCCAGCAGCCAATGGGTGAACACTGAAGCTTTCTTT
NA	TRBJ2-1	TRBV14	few	CASSQGDLLEQFF	TGTGCCAGCAGCCAGGGGGACCTACTTGAGCAGTTCTTC
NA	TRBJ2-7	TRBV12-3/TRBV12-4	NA	CASSFRGTGYEQYF	TGTGCCAGCAGTTTCCGGGGCACAGGCTACGAGCAGTACTTC
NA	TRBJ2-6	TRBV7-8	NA	CASSSKEGSGRANVLTF	TGTGCCAGCAGCTCTAAGGAAGGGTCGGGGAGGGCCAACGTCCTGACTTTC
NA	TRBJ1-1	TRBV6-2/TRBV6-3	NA	CASSPWGGSTEAFF	TGTGCCAGCAGTCCTTGGGGGGGGTCCACTGAAGCTTTCTTT
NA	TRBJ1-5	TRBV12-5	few	CASGPWGANQPQHF	TGTGCTAGTGGACCGTGGGGGGCAAATCAGCCCCAGCATTTT
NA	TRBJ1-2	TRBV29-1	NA	CSPDTRSGTFCYGYTF	TGCAGCCCCGATACCCGTTCCGGGACATTCTGTTATGGCTACACCTTC